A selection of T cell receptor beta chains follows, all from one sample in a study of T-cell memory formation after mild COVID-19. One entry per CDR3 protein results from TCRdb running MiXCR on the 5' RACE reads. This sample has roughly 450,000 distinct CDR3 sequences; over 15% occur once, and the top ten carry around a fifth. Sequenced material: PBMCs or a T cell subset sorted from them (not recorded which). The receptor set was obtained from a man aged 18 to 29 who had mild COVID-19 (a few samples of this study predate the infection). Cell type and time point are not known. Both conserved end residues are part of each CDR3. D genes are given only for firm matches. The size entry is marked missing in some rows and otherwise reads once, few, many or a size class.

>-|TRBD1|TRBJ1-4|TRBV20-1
CSAKDRGVPNNEKLFF
TGCAGTGCCAAGGACAGGGGTGTGCCCAATAATGAAAAACTGTTTTTT
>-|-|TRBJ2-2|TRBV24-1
CATSDYGTGELFF
TGTGCCACCAGTGATTATGGGACCGGGGAGCTGTTTTTT
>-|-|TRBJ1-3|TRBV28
CASSTRKLSGNTIYF
TGTGCCAGCAGTACCAGGAAACTCTCTGGAAACACCATATATTTT
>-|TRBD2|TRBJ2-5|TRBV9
CASSALSGGIGETQYF
TGTGCCAGCAGCGCCCTTAGCGGGGGAATAGGGGAGACCCAGTACTTC
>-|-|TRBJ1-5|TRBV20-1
CSARDRDGIYQPQHF
TGCAGTGCTAGAGATCGAGACGGGATCTATCAGCCCCAGCATTTT
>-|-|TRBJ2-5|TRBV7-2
CASSYPRVLETQYF
TGTGCCAGCAGCTATCCCCGGGTTCTGGAGACCCAGTACTTC
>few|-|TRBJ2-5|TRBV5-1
CASSLGVGVDGETQYF
TGCGCCAGCAGCTTGGGCGTGGGGGTAGACGGAGAGACCCAGTACTTC
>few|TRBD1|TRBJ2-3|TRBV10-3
CAISRQGDPDTQYF
TGTGCCATTTCTCGACAGGGAGATCCGGATACGCAGTATTTT
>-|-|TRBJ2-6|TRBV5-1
CASRLTGGGGANVLTF
TGCGCCAGCAGGCTGACCGGGGGCGGTGGGGCCAACGTCCTGACTTTC
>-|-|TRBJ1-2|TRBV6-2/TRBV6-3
CASSPVGPQKGYTF
TGTGCCAGCAGCCCCGTTGGCCCCCAGAAGGGCTACACCTTC
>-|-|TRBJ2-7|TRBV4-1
CASSQDFYEQYF
TGCGCCAGCAGCCAGGACTTCTACGAGCAGTACTTC
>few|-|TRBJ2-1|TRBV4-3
CASSQALSLYEQFF
TGCGCCAGCAGCCAGGCCCTGTCACTGTATGAGCAGTTCTTC
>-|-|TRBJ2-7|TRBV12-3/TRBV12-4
CASSFRHYEQYF
TGTGCCAGCAGTTTCCGCCACTACGAGCAGTACTTC
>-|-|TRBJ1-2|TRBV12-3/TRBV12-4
CASSFGPVVNYGYTF
TGTGCCAGCAGTTTCGGGCCAGTAGTTAACTATGGCTACACCTTC
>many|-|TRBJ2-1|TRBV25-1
CASSEGLGRNEQFF
TGTGCCAGCAGTGAAGGGTTAGGGCGGAATGAGCAGTTCTTC
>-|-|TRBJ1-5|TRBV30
CAWSKWEGSNQPQHF
TGTGCCTGGAGCAAATGGGAGGGGAGCAATCAGCCCCAGCATTTT
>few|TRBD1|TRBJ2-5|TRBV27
CAARGLGETQYF
TGTGCCGCCAGGGGGCTAGGCGAGACCCAGTACTTC